This T cell receptor (beta chain) was identified in a study of cytotoxic CD8 clonotypes in ibrutinib-treated CLL. In the study overall: The subjects consisted of about 10 relapsed/refractory and roughly 15 treatment-naive individuals, with some 18 IGHV unmutated.

The repertoire was sequenced with immunoSEQ multiplex PCR; TCRdb's copy has only in-frame clones and lacks some. The table shows over 65,000 clones, with around 79% occurring only once. This sample comprised PBMCs, obtained after 12 months of ibrutinib treatment. The clonotype comes from a human donor with chronic lymphocytic leukemia.

The CDR3 protein is CASSSSDRGDTEAFF. The CDR3, as DNA: TGTGCCAGCAGTTCCTCCGACAGGGGGGACACTGAAGCTTTCTTT. This rearrangement joins TRBV28 to TRBJ1-1, with 9 nucleotides matching TRBD1. After removal of 4 bases from V and 3 bases from J, the junction contained 6 bases not matched to a gene. The CDR3 spans 15 residues. The germline CDR1 and CDR2 sequences are MDHEN and SYDVKM.